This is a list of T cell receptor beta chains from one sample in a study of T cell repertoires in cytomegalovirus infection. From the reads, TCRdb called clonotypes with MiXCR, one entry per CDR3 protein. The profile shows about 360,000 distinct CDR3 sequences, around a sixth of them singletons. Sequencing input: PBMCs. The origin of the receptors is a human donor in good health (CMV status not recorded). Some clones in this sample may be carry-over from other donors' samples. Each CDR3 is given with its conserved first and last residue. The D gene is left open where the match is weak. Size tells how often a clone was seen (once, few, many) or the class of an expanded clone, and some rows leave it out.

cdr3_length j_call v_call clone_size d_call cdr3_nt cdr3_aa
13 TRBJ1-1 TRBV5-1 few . TGCGCCAGCAGTCCGGGATGGGGGACTGAAGCTTTCTTT CASSPGWGTEAFF
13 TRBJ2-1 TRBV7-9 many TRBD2 TGTGCCAGCAGCTTGGCGGGAGCTAGTGAGCAGTTCTTC CASSLAGASEQFF
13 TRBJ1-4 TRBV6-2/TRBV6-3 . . TGTGCCAGCACCCGCGGGTATAATGAAAAACTGTTTTTT CASTRGYNEKLFF
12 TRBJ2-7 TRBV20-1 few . TGCAGTGCTAGAGAGGAACGGACGGGGCAGTACTTC CSAREERTGQYF
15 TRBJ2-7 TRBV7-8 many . TGTGCCAGCAGCTCCAGACGGAGTAGCTCCTACGAGCAGTACTTC CASSSRRSSSYEQYF
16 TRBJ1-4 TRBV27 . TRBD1 TGTGCCAGCAGTTCCCCTTCTGGGACAGGGATTGAAAAACTGTTTTTT CASSSPSGTGIEKLFF
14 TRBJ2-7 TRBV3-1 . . TGTGCCAGCAGCCAAGGCAGGGTCAGCGACGAGCAGTACTTC CASSQGRVSDEQYF
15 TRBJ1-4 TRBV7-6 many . TGTGCCAGCAGCTCCGTCCAGGCATCTGGTGAAAAACTGTTTTTT CASSSVQASGEKLFF
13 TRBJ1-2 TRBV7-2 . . TGTGCCAGCAGCTTCGACAGCCGCTATGGCTACACCTTC CASSFDSRYGYTF
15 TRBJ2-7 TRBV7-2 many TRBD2 TGTGCCAGCAGCAAAAGAGCGGGAGCCGAGAGGGAGCAGTACTTC CASSKRAGAEREQYF
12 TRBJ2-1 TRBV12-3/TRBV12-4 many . TGTGCCAGCAGTTTATCCCTAGATGAGCAGTTCTTC CASSLSLDEQFF
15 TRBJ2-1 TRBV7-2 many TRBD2 TGTGCCAGCAGTTTCGGTAGCGGGCGGGGCAATGAGCAGTTCTTC CASSFGSGRGNEQFF
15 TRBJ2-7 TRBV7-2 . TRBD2 TGTGCCAGCAGCTTAGACGCTAGCGGGGGATACGAGCAGGACTTC CASSLDASGGYEQDF
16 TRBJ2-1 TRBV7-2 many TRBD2 TGTGCCAGCAGCCCGTCGTTTAGCGGGACAAACAATGAGCAGTTCTTC CASSPSFSGTNNEQFF
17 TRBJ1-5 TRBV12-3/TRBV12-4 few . TGTGCCAGCAGTTTTCCGCGACAGACGTATAGCAATCAGCCCCAGCATTTT CASSFPRQTYSNQPQHF
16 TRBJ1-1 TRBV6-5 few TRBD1 TGTGCCAGCAACCGAACCCCGCAGGGGGCGTATACTGAAGCTTTCTTT CASNRTPQGAYTEAFF
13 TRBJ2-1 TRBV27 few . TGTGCCAGCAGTTTGGTTATTCACAATGAGCAGTTCTTC CASSLVIHNEQFF
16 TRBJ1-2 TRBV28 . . TGTGCCAGCAGTCCGCCTGGGACACCGGGGGGCTATGGCTACACCTTC CASSPPGTPGGYGYTF
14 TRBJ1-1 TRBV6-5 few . TGTGCCAGCAGTTACGCCACCCGGAACACTGAAGCTTTCTTT CASSYATRNTEAFF
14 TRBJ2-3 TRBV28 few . TGTGCCAGCTCGGAGAGCAGTCATCCAGATACGCAGTATTTT CASSESSHPDTQYF
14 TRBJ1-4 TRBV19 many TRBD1 TGTGCCAGTAGTGTGACCGGGACAGGGGGAAAACTGTTTTTT CASSVTGTGGKLFF
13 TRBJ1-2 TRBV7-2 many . TGTGCCAGCAGCTTAAGACAGTCTTATGGCTACACCTTC CASSLRQSYGYTF
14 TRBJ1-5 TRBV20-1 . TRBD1 TGCAGTGCTAGAGGGGACAGGGCCTATCAGCCCCAGCATTTT CSARGDRAYQPQHF
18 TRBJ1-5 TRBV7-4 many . TGTGCCAGCAGTGGGGACTCTGGCAGGGTTTATAGCAATCAGCCCCAGCATTTT CASSGDSGRVYSNQPQHF
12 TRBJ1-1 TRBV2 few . TGTGCCAGCACGGGCCAAAACACTGAAGCTTTCTTT CASTGQNTEAFF
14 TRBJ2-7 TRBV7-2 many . TGTGCCAGCAGCCTAGGACGGAGCTCCTACGAGCAGTACTTC CASSLGRSSYEQYF
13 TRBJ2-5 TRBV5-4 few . TGTGCCAGCAGCCTGGAGTCTAGAGAGACCCAGTACTTC CASSLESRETQYF
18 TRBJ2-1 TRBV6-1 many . TGTGCCAGCAGCGAGGGGATCTTCTACAGGGTAAACAGCAACGAGCAGTTCTTC CASSEGIFYRVNSNEQFF
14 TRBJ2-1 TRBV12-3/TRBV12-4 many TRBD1 TGTGCCAGCACCTGGACAGGGTATTTGAATGAGCAGTTCTTC CASTWTGYLNEQFF
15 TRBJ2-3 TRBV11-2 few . TGTGCCAGCAGCCCTGACTATATTAGCACAGATACGCAGTATTTT CASSPDYISTDTQYF
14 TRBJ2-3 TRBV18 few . TGTGCCAGCTCACCCTGGGACAAAGCAGATACGCAGTATTTT CASSPWDKADTQYF
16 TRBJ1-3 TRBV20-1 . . TGCAGTGCTAGAGACACACCCAGGGGACCAGGAAACACCATATATTTT CSARDTPRGPGNTIYF
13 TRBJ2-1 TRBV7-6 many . TGTGCCAGCAGCTTAGAGCGTGGCAATGAGCAGTTCTTC CASSLERGNEQFF
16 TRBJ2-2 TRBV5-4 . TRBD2 TGTGCCAGCAGCCAGCCGGGGCTAGCGGGGGCCGGGGAGCTGTTTTTT CASSQPGLAGAGELFF
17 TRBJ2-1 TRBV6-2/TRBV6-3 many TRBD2 TGTGCCAGCAGTTATAGAGATGGGGGACTAGACGACGATGAGCAGTTCTTC CASSYRDGGLDDDEQFF
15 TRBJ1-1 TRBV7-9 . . TGTGCCAGCAGCCCTGTAGGGACCCTCCTCGATGAAGCTTTCTTT CASSPVGTLLDEAFF
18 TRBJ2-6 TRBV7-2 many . TGTGCCAGCAGCTGGAGGTCACAGTGGGGGCCCGGGGCCAACGTCCTGACTTTC CASSWRSQWGPGANVLTF
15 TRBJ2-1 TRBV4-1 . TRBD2 TGCGCCAGCAGCCGATTTGGCGGGGGGGCAAGTGAGCAGTTCTTC CASSRFGGGASEQFF
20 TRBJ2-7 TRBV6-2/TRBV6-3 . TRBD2 TGTGCCAGCAGTTACTTTTTGAAAGGACTAGTGGGTCGGACGGCCTACGAGCAGTACTTC CASSYFLKGLVGRTAYEQYF
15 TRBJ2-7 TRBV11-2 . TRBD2 TGTGCCAGCAGCTTAGATCTACCGCTAGCGGGCGAGCAGTACTTC CASSLDLPLAGEQYF
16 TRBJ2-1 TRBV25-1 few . TGTGCCAGCAGTGGAACTAGCCCAAGCTCCTACAATGAGCAGTTCTTC CASSGTSPSSYNEQFF
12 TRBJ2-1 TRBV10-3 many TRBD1 TGTGCCATCACCACAGGGGCCCCGTTGATGTTCTTC CAITTGAPLMFF
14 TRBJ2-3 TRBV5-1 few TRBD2 TGCGCCAGCAGCCTATATGCGGGAGGGGGCGAGCAGTATTTT CASSLYAGGGEQYF
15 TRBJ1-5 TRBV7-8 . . TGTGCCAGCAGCTTAGTTGAGGGTAGCAATCAGCCCCAGCATTTT CASSLVEGSNQPQHF
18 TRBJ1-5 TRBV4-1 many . TGCGCCAGCAGCCAAGATGTACTCGGACGGAGTTTCAATCAGCCCCAGCATTTT CASSQDVLGRSFNQPQHF
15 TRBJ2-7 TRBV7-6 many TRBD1 TGTGCCAGCAGCTTCGGGACAGGGGATCGATACGAGCAGTACTTC CASSFGTGDRYEQYF
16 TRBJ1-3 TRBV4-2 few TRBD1 TGTGCCAGCAGCCAAGGGACCCAAGGGGGCGAGAACACCATATATTTT CASSQGTQGGENTIYF
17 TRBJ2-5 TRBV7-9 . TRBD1 TGTGCCAGCAGTCCCTCTGGGGAAACAGGGGCCCAAGAGACCCAGTACTTC CASSPSGETGAQETQYF
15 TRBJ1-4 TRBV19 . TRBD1 TGTGCCAGTAGTACCGGGACAGCAACTAATGAAAAACTGTTTTTT CASSTGTATNEKLFF
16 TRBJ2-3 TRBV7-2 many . TGTGCCAGCAGCCCTACTAGTAGGCGTTGGGCAGATACGCAGTATTTT CASSPTSRRWADTQYF
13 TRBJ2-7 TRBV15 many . TGTGCCACCAGCAGGGGCGATGCGAGCGAGCAGTACTTC CATSRGDASEQYF
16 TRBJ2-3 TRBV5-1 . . TGCGCCAGCAGCTTGGATGGCCGCACTAGGGCAGATACGCAGTATTTT CASSLDGRTRADTQYF
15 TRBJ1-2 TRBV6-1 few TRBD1 TGTGCCAGCAGTGAGATAGGGACAGCGGATTATGGCTACACCTTC CASSEIGTADYGYTF
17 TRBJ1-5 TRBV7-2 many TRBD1 TGTGCCAGCAGCTTAACCTTATCAGCAGGGGGCTATCAGCCCCAGCATTTT CASSLTLSAGGYQPQHF
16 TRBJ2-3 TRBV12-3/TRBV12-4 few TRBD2 TGTGCCAGCAGTTCCCGGACTAGCGGGAACACAGATACGCAGTATTTT CASSSRTSGNTDTQYF